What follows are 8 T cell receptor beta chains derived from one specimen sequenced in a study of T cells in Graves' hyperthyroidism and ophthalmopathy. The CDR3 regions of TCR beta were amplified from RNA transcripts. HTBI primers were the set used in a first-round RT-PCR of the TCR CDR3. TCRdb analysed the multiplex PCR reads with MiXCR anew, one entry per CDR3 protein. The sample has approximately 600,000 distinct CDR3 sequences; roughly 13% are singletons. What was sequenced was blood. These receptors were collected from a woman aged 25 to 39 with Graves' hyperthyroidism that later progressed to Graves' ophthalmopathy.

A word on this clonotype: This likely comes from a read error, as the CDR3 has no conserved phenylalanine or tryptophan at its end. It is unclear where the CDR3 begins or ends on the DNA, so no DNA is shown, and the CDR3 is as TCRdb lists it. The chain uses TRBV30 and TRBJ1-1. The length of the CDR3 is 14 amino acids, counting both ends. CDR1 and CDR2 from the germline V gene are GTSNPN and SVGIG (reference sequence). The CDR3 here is CAWSLTGLNTEDFV.

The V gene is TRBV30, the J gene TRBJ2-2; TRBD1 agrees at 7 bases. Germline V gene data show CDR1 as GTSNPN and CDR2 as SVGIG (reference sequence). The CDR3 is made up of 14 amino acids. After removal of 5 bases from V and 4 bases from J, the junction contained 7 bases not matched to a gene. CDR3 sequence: CAWGGQEFTGELFF. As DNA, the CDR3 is TGTGCCTGGGGAGGACAGGAATTCACCGGGGAGCTGTTTTTT.

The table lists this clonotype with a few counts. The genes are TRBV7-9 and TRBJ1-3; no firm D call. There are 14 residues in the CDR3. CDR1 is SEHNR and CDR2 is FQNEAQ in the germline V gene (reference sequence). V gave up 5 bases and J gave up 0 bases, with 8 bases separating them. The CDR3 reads CASSGNISGNTIYF. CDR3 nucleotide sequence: TGTGCCAGCAGCGGTAATATCTCTGGAAACACCATATATTTT.

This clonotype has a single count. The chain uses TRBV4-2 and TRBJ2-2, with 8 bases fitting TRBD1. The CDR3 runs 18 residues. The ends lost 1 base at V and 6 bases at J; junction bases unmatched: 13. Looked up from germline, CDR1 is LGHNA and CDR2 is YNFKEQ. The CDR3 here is CASSQVPSGQGRAGELFF. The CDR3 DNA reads TGTGCCAGCAGCCAAGTTCCGTCAGGACAGGGTCGCGCCGGGGAGCTGTTTTTT.

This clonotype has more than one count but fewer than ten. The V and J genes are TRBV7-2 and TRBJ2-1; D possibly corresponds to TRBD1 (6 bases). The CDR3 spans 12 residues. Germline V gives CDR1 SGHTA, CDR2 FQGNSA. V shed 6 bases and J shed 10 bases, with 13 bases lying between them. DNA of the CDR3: TGTGCCAGCAGTCCTCGACAGGCGGAGCAGTTCTTC. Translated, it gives CASSPRQAEQFF.

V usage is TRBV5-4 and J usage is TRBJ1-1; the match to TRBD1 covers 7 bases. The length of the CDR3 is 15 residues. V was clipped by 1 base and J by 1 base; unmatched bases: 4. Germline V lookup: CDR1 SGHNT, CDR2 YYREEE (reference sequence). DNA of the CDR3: TGTGCCAGCAGCTTGCCGGGACAGAGGAACACTGAAGCTTTCTTT. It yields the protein CASSLPGQRNTEAFF.

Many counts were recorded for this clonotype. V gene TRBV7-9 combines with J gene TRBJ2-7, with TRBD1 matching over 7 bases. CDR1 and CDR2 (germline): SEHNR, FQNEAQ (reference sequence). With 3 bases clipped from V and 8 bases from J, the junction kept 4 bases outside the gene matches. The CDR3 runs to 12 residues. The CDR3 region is CASSFRQGQQYF. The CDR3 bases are TGTGCCAGCAGCTTCCGACAGGGTCAGCAGTACTTC. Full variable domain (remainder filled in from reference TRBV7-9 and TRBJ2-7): DTGVSQNPRHKITKRGQNVTFRCDPISEHNRLYWYRQTLGQGPEFLTYFQNEAQLEKSRLLSDRFSAERPKGSFSTLEIQRTEQGDSAMYLCASSFRQGQQYFGPGTRLTVT.

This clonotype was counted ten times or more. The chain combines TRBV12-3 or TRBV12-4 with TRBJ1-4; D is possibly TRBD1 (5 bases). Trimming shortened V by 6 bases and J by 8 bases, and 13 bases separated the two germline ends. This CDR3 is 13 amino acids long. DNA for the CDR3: TGTGCCAGCAGGCCCGGGGGAGGGGAAAAACTGTTTTTT. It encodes CASRPGGGEKLFF.